This T cell receptor (beta chain) was recovered during a study of beta chain features in type 1 diabetes. In the study overall: Healthy donors resembled patients in age, gender and cell yields. Whole-study results and caveats: The similarity of naive, central memory and Treg TCRB repertoires appeared greater among patients than among healthy donors. Cells with high TCR expression could be over-represented when cDNA is sequenced. All four CD4+ subsets of Type 1 diabetes patients contained TCRB CDR3s that were moderately but significantly shorter. VDJ junctions from patients with type 1 diabetes contained fewer insertions and more deletions.

A note on this clone: Its cognate antigen is unknown.

Sequencing targeted expressed TCRB transcripts, as all isolated RNA had been reverse transcribed. Libraries were prepared by immunoSEQ multiplex PCR; TCRdb keeps only in-frame clonotypes and omits some of them. The table has about 660,000 clones, about 14% seen once; the top ten hold approximately 0.042%. The junction had 8 bases not matched to a gene; V was cut back by 4 bases and J by 3 bases. This CDR3 contains 15 residues. Germline V CDR1 and CDR2: MNHEY, SVGAGI. The sequence was obtained from a man younger than 30 with type 1 diabetes. The sequenced sample was naive CD4+ T cells from blood. J is TRBJ2-7 and V is TRBV6-5; 8 nucleotides align to TRBD1. Here the CDR3 reads CASSSGTGGIYEQYF. Here the CDR3 DNA reads TGTGCCAGCAGTTCCGGCACAGGGGGTATCTACGAGCAGTACTTC.